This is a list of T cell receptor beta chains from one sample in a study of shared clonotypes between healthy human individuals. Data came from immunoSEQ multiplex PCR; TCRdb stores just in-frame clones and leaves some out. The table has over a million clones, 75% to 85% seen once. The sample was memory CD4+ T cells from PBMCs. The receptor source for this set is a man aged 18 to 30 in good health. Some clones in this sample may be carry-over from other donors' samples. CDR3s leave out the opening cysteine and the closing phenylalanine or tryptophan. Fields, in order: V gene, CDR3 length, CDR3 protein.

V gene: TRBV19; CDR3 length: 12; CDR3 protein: ASSIGTLGYRYT
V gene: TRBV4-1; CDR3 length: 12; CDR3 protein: ASSSALPNTEAF
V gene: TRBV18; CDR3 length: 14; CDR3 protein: ASSQGQGRNTGELF
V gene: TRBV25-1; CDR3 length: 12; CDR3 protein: ASPGLAGDNEQF
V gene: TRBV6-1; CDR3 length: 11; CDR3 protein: ASSFRGEQPQH
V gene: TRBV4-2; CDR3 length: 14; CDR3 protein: ASSPPGQGRPGGYT
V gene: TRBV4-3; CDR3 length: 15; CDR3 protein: ASSQGVRTSGHNEQF
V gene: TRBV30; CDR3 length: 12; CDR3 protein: AWSGPGRNQPQH
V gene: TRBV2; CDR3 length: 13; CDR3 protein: ASSDGHSPNQPQH
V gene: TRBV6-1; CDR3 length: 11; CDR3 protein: SASPGLIYGYT
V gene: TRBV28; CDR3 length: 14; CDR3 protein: ASRNPVGGNTGELF
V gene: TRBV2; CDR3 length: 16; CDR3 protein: ASRPLWREGLIADTQY
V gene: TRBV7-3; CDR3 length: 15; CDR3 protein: ASSPRLAGDLTDTQY
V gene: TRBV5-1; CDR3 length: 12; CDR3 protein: ASSLWAGAGTQY